Listed below are T cell receptor beta chains from one sample, sequenced in a study of blood T cell repertoires in COVID-19. The data were produced by immunoSEQ multiplex PCR, yet TCRdb's version contains in-frame clones alone and is incomplete. The table lists about 210,000 clones, around 86% of them singletons. The sequencing sample was made of peripheral blood. The receptor set was obtained from a woman aged 65 to 85 with COVID-19, enrolled during active disease. CDR3s include the opening cysteine and the closing phenylalanine or tryptophan. D genes are given only for firm matches. Some rows mark clone size as missing; the rest say once, few, many or name a class of expanded clone.

TRBJ1-5	TRBD1	TRBV7-8	NA	CASSLEGARNQPQHF	TGTGCCAGCAGCTTAGAGGGGGCTCGCAATCAGCCCCAGCATTTT
TRBJ1-2	NA	TRBV4-1	NA	CASSPQGLYGYTF	TGCGCCAGCAGCCCTCAGGGCCTCTATGGCTACACCTTC
TRBJ1-1	NA	TRBV30	NA	CAWSPSMNTEAFF	TGTGCCTGGAGTCCCTCTATGAACACTGAAGCTTTCTTT
TRBJ2-3	NA	TRBV29-1	NA	CSVLLQGTQYF	TGCAGCGTTCTTTTACAGGGTACGCAGTATTTT
TRBJ1-2	NA	TRBV6-2/TRBV6-3	NA	CASSPTGAYGYTF	TGTGCCAGCAGCCCGACAGGAGCCTATGGCTACACCTTC
TRBJ1-1	NA	TRBV9	NA	CASSVSREKNTEAFF	TGTGCCAGCAGCGTAAGTAGGGAGAAGAACACTGAAGCTTTCTTT
TRBJ1-5	TRBD1	TRBV5-1	NA	CASSFLPGQGGQPQHF	TGCGCCAGCAGCTTCCTCCCGGGACAGGGGGGGCAGCCCCAGCATTTT
TRBJ1-4	TRBD1	TRBV18	NA	CASSPQGQGLNEKLFF	TGTGCCAGCTCACCACAGGGACAGGGACTAAATGAAAAACTGTTTTTT
TRBJ1-2	NA	TRBV19	NA	CASRQGNYGYTF	TGTGCCAGTAGGCAGGGGAACTATGGCTACACCTTC
TRBJ2-7	TRBD1	TRBV5-4	NA	CASSLDRGLEQYF	TGTGCCAGCAGCTTGGATAGGGGGCTAGAGCAGTACTTC
TRBJ1-1	NA	TRBV28	NA	CASSLGTRNTEAFF	TGTGCCAGCAGTTTAGGGACAAGAAATACTGAAGCTTTCTTT
TRBJ1-1	NA	TRBV6-5	NA	CASSLAGTEAFF	TGTGCCAGCAGTCTCGCCGGGACAGAAGCTTTCTTT
TRBJ2-3	TRBD1	TRBV11-2	once	CASSSGQGGTDTQYF	TGTGCCAGCAGCTCAGGACAGGGGGGAACAGATACGCAGTATTTT
TRBJ2-3	TRBD1	TRBV9	NA	CASSPQTGTTDTQYF	TGTGCCAGCAGCCCCCAGACAGGGACCACAGATACGCAGTATTTT
TRBJ1-2	TRBD1	TRBV12-3/TRBV12-4	NA	CASSQRDRIGYTF	TGTGCCAGCAGTCAAAGGGACAGAATTGGCTACACCTTC
TRBJ1-2	TRBD1	TRBV28	NA	CASSLQKTDRESGYTF	TGTGCCAGCAGTTTACAAAAAACGGACAGGGAAAGTGGCTACACCTTC
TRBJ1-5	NA	TRBV7-2	once	CASSPTGDQPQHF	TGTGCCAGCAGCCCCACGGGGGATCAGCCCCAGCATTTT
TRBJ2-1	NA	TRBV11-2	NA	CASSTHPTNNEQFF	TGTGCCAGCAGCACACATCCCACGAACAATGAGCAGTTCTTC
TRBJ2-1	TRBD2	TRBV11-3	NA	CASSPSGSSYNEQFF	TGTGCCAGCAGTCCCAGCGGGAGCTCCTACAATGAGCAGTTCTTC
TRBJ1-2	NA	TRBV7-2	NA	CASSLAQYGYTF	TGTGCCAGCAGCTTAGCCCAGTATGGCTACACCTTC
TRBJ2-1	NA	TRBV18	NA	CASSPSRSYNEQFF	TGTGCCAGCTCACCTAGCCGTTCCTACAATGAGCAGTTCTTC
TRBJ1-5	NA	TRBV10-1	few	CASGGTGTPISNQPQHF	TGCGCCAGCGGAGGGACCGGGACCCCAATTAGCAATCAGCCCCAGCATTTT
TRBJ2-1	NA	TRBV13	NA	CASSLARLPNEQFF	TGTGCCAGCAGCTTAGCGCGGTTACCCAATGAGCAGTTCTTC
TRBJ2-5	TRBD2	TRBV19	NA	CASSTGLAGGAETQYF	TGTGCCAGTAGTACGGGACTAGCGGGAGGTGCGGAGACCCAGTACTTC
TRBJ1-1	NA	TRBV11-2	NA	CASRQRLTDTEAFF	TGTGCCAGCAGACAGCGGCTGACGGACACTGAAGCTTTCTTT
TRBJ2-5	NA	TRBV3-1/TRBV3-2	NA	CASSQGGLMTQYF	TGTGCCAGCAGCCAGGGAGGACTAATGACCCAGTACTTC
TRBJ1-1	NA	TRBV5-4	few	CASSLGQPNSEAFF	TGTGCCAGCAGCTTAGGACAGCCTAACTCTGAAGCTTTCTTT
TRBJ2-5	TRBD2	TRBV9	once	CASSVGGSGLAGVETQYF	TGTGCCAGCAGCGTAGGGGGGTCGGGACTAGCGGGAGTAGAGACCCAGTACTTC
TRBJ2-1	TRBD2	TRBV11-3	NA	CASSSSGLAGGLGEQFF	TGTGCCAGCAGCTCTTCGGGACTAGCGGGAGGGCTAGGGGAGCAGTTCTTC
TRBJ2-7	NA	TRBV7-2	NA	CASSLAGGRRLYEQYF	TGTGCCAGCAGCTTAGCGGGGGGGCGCAGGTTATACGAGCAGTACTTC
TRBJ1-5	NA	TRBV30	NA	CAWSVGPAGQPQHF	TGTGCCTGGAGTGTGGGGCCTGCCGGTCAGCCCCAGCATTTT
TRBJ1-1	TRBD1	TRBV20-1	once	CSASDPDRATEAFF	TGCAGTGCTAGTGACCCTGACAGGGCCACTGAAGCTTTCTTT
TRBJ2-7	TRBD2	TRBV28	NA	CASSLAGVPLRGQYF	TGTGCCAGCAGTTTGGCGGGAGTCCCCTTACGAGGGCAGTACTTC
TRBJ1-5	NA	TRBV4-3	NA	CASSRNRDQPQHF	TGCGCCAGCAGCCGAAACAGGGATCAGCCCCAGCATTTT
TRBJ1-3	TRBD1	TRBV2	once	CASRLQGKGNTIYF	TGTGCCAGCAGACTACAGGGGAAAGGAAACACCATATATTTT
TRBJ2-1	NA	TRBV28	once	CASSFGRGNEQFF	TGTGCCAGCAGTTTCGGCAGGGGCAATGAGCAGTTCTTC
TRBJ1-5	TRBD1	TRBV4-3	many	CASSQDWQGEGNQPQHF	TGCGCCAGCAGCCAAGATTGGCAGGGGGAAGGCAATCAGCCCCAGCATTTT
TRBJ1-4	TRBD1	TRBV18	once	CASSPPNPGTGGFSEKLFF	TGTGCCAGCTCACCACCCAATCCCGGGACAGGGGGTTTTAGCGAAAAACTGTTTTTT
TRBJ2-7	TRBD1	TRBV18	NA	CASSPGQGSYEQYF	TGTGCCAGCTCACCGGGACAGGGGTCCTACGAGCAGTACTTC
TRBJ2-6	TRBD1	TRBV18	NA	CASSPIVFPGGTGANVLTF	TGTGCCAGCTCACCAATAGTATTCCCAGGGGGCACTGGGGCCAACGTCCTGACTTTC
TRBJ2-7	NA	TRBV7-2	NA	CASSLRGRGAYEQYF	TGTGCCAGCAGCCTAAGAGGGCGCGGAGCCTACGAGCAGTACTTC
TRBJ2-2	TRBD2	TRBV11-2	NA	CASSSRTSGWTGELFF	TGTGCCAGCAGCTCCCGGACTAGCGGCTGGACCGGGGAGCTGTTTTTT
TRBJ2-1	NA	TRBV7-2	NA	CASSLGRDLSYNEQFF	TGTGCCAGCAGCTTAGGGCGGGACCTCTCCTACAATGAGCAGTTCTTC
TRBJ1-5	TRBD1	TRBV4-3	NA	CASSQGQGPNQPQHF	TGCGCCAGCAGCCAGGGACAGGGTCCCAATCAGCCCCAGCATTTT
TRBJ2-3	TRBD1	TRBV3-1/TRBV3-2	NA	CASSQERAGGVTQYF	TGTGCCAGCAGCCAAGAGAGGGCAGGGGGCGTCACGCAGTATTTT
TRBJ2-5	TRBD1	TRBV6-5	once	CASRKGQGGLKTQYF	TGTGCCAGCAGGAAAGGACAGGGCGGTCTAAAGACCCAGTACTTC
TRBJ2-1	NA	TRBV7-9	few	CASSRIEALYNEQFF	TGTGCCAGCAGCCGGATAGAGGCTTTGTACAATGAGCAGTTCTTC
TRBJ2-3	NA	TRBV11-3	NA	CASSPPTARDTQYF	TGTGCCAGCAGCCCCCCGACAGCCCGAGATACGCAGTATTTT
TRBJ2-5	NA	TRBV9	NA	CASSPEGIEETQYF	TGTGCCAGCAGCCCGGAGGGGATCGAAGAGACCCAGTACTTC
TRBJ2-5	TRBD2	TRBV19	few	CASSIGGGRETQYF	TGTGCCAGTAGTATAGGGGGCGGGAGAGAGACCCAGTACTTC